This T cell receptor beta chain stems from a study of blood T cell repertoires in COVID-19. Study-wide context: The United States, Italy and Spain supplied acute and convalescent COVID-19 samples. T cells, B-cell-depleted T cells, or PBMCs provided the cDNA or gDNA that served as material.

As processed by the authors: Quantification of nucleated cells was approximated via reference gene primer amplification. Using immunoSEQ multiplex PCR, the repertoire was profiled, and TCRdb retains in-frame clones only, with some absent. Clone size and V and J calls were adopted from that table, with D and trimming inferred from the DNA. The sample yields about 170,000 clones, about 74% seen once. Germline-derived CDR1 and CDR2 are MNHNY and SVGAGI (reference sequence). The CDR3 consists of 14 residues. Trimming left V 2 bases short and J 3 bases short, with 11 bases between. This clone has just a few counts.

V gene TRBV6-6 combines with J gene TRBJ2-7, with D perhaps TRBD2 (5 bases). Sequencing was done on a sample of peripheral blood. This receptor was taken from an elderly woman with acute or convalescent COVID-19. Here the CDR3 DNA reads TGTGCCAGCAGTTACCTTGGACTTCGCTACGAGCAGTACTTC. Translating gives CASSYLGLRYEQYF.